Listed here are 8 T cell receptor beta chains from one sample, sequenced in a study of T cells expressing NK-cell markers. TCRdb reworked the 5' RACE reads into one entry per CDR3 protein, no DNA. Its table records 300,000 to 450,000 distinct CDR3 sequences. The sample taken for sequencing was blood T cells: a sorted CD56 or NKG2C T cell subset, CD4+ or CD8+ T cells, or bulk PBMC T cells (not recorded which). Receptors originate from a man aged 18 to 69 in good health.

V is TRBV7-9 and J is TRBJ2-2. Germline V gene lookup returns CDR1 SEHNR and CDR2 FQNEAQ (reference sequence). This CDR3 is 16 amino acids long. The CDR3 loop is CASSLGTGMRTGELFF.

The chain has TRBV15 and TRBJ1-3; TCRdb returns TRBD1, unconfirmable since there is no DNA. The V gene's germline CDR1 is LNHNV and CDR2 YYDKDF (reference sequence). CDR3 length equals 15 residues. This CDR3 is CATRLGADSGNTIYF.

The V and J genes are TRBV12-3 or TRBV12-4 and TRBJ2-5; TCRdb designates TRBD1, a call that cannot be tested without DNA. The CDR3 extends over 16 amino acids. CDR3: CASLHHLGGLQETQYF.

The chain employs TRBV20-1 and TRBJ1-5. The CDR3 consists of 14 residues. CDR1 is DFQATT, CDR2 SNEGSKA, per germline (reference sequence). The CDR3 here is CSAIVLGSNQPQHF.

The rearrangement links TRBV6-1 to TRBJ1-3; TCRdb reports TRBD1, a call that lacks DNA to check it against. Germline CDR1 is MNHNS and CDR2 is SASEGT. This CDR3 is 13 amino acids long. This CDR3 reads CASSETRTNTIYF.

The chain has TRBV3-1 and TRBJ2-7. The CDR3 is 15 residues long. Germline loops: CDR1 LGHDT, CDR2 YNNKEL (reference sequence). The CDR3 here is CASSQWSGYPYEQYF.

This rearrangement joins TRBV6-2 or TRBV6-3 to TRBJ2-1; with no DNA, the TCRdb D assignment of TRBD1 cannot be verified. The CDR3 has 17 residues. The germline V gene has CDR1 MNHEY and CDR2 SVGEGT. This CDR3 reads CASSYYPGQGFHNEQFF.

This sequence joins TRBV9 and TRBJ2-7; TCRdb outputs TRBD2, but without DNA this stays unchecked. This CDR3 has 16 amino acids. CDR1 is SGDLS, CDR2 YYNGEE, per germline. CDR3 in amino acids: CASSVDPSGVSYEQYF.